One sample yielded the 26 T cell receptor beta chains listed below, sequenced in a study of beta chain features in type 1 diabetes. Expressed TCRB transcripts were sequenced, since all the RNA that had been isolated was reverse transcribed. Produced via immunoSEQ multiplex PCR; TCRdb's table is partial and in-frame only. The sample has about 400,000 clones; around 12% are singletons. The sample taken for sequencing was naive CD4+ T cells from blood. Every receptor here comes from a man between 18 and 35 years old in good health.

This clone was observed a single time. The rearrangement links TRBV6-5 to TRBJ2-7, with 7 bases aligning to TRBD1. J was trimmed by 5 bases and V by 6 bases; bases with no gene match: 10. Germline V gene lookup returns CDR1 MNHEY and CDR2 SVGAGI. The CDR3 runs to 14 residues. The CDR3 nucleotides are TGTGCCAGCAGGGCCGGGACAGATCGGCACGAGCAGTACTTC. This gives the protein CASRAGTDRHEQYF.

This clone has more than one count but fewer than ten. This sequence joins TRBV7-2 and TRBJ1-2; TRBD1 is a possible D gene (5 bases). CDR1 and CDR2 from the germline V gene are SGHTA and FQGNSA. V was shortened by 1 base and J by 7 bases, with 10 bases between the two germline ends. The CDR3 has 13 residues. The CDR3 region has the DNA TGTGCCAGCAGCTTAGAGGGGCGAGGTGGCTACACCTTC. It yields the protein CASSLEGRGGYTF.

J is TRBJ2-7 and V is TRBV7-2; 9 positions match TRBD2. CDR3 length: 17 residues. J gave up 5 bases and V 9 bases, and 20 bases lay outside the gene matches. Germline V gives CDR1 SGHTA, CDR2 FQGNSA. This CDR3 is CASSPRGWRGRADEQYF. The CDR3 DNA is TGTGCCAGTAGCCCACGGGGTTGGCGCGGGAGGGCAGACGAGCAGTACTTC. Drawing the rest from reference TRBV7-2 and TRBJ2-7, the complete variable domain is GAGVSQSPSNKVTEKGKDVELRCDPISGHTALYWYRQSLGQGLEFLIYFQGNSAPDKSGLPSDRFSAERTGGSVSTLTIQRTQQEDSAVYLCASSPRGWRGRADEQYFGPGTRLTVT.

This clone was seen a handful of times. The rearrangement links TRBV7-8 to TRBJ2-7; D is unclear. CDR3 length: 14 amino acids. Trimming cost V 1 base and J 3 bases, with 10 bases left between them. Germline V gene data show CDR1 as SGHVS and CDR2 as FQNEAQ. The CDR3 protein is CASSLDGASYEQYF. For the CDR3, the DNA is TGTGCCAGCAGCTTAGATGGAGCAAGCTACGAGCAGTACTTC. Together with reference TRBV7-8 and TRBJ2-7, the CDR3 gives the full variable domain: GAGVSQSPRYKVAKRGQDVALRCDPISGHVSLFWYQQALGQGPEFLTYFQNEAQLDKSGLPSDRFFAERPEGSVSTLKIQRTQQEDSAVYLCASSLDGASYEQYFGPGTRLTVT.

In its sample, this clone was seen a few times. This chain links TRBV7-9 with TRBJ2-7; 8 positions agree with TRBD1. From germline, CDR1 is SEHNR and CDR2 FQNEAQ (reference sequence). The ends lost 10 bases at V and 7 bases at J; junction bases unmatched: 15. The CDR3 totals 14 residues. CDR3 sequence: CATGQGRSTIEQYF. The CDR3 region has the DNA TGTGCCACAGGACAGGGTCGCTCCACAATAGAGCAGTACTTC.

This sequence joins TRBV7-8 and TRBJ1-1; 10 bases map to TRBD1. CDR1 and CDR2 from the germline V gene are SGHVS and FQNEAQ. The CDR3 runs 17 residues. V shed 4 bases, J shed 4 bases, and the junction held 12 bases outside the gene matches. CDR3 DNA sequence: TGTGCCAGCAGCTCCCCATCTCGACAGGGGGCGACCACTGAAGCTTTCTTT. Protein product: CASSSPSRQGATTEAFF.

This clone was counted a few times. V and J are TRBV7-9 and TRBJ1-5; D uncertain. Trimming cost V 5 bases and J 0 bases, with 8 bases left between them. The CDR3 has 14 residues. Looked up from germline, CDR1 is SEHNR and CDR2 is FQNEAQ (reference sequence). The CDR3 here is CASSTDYSNQPQHF. CDR3 nucleotide sequence: TGTGCCAGCAGCACAGATTATAGCAATCAGCCCCAGCATTTT.

This chain connects TRBV23-1 to TRBJ2-5, with a weak D call TRBD2 (6 bases). TRBV23-1 is identified as an open reading frame with a role that is uncertain. This CDR3 has 17 residues. With 6 bases removed from V and 3 bases from J, the gap between germline ends came to 23 bases. The CDR3 here is CASRSVLREPNKETQYF. The CDR3 nucleotides are TGCGCCAGCAGGAGCGTACTGCGGGAACCCAACAAAGAGACCCAGTACTTC.

A note on this clone: This specimen includes other DNA sequences encoding the same CDR3. This chain links TRBV30 with TRBJ1-5; D perhaps matches TRBD1 (6 bases). Germline V CDR1 and CDR2: GTSNPN, SVGIG (reference sequence). CDR3 length equals 13 residues. V was shortened by 1 base and J by 4 bases, with 8 bases between the two germline ends. CDR3 coding DNA: TGTGCCTGGAGTGGTCAGGGGAATCAGCCCCAGCATTTT. Its translation is CAWSGQGNQPQHF.

This chain uses TRBV28 with TRBJ1-2, with a possible D match to TRBD1 (5 bases). The CDR3 spans 13 residues. The V gene's germline CDR1 is MDHEN and CDR2 SYDVKM. V shed 6 bases and J shed 6 bases, with 14 bases lying between them. DNA for the CDR3: TGTGCCAGCAGCACCGACAGCTTCAATGGCTACACCTTC. Its protein is CASSTDSFNGYTF.

In its sample, this clone was seen a few times. The chain is built from TRBV30 and TRBJ2-7, with 7 bases that match TRBD1. The V gene end was trimmed by 5 bases and the J gene end by 5 bases; junction bases not matched to a gene: 12. The CDR3 loop spans 14 amino acids. CDR1 GTSNPN and CDR2 SVGIG come from the germline V gene (reference sequence). CDR3: CAWSVGQPSDEQYF. CDR3 nucleotide sequence: TGTGCCTGGTCGGTGGGACAGCCAAGCGACGAGCAGTACTTC. Together with reference TRBV30 and TRBJ2-7, the CDR3 gives the full variable domain: SQTIHQWPATLVQPVGSPLSLECTVEGTSNPNLYWYRQAAGRGLQLLFYSVGIGQISSEVPQNLSASRPQDRQFILSSKKLLLSDSGFYLCAWSVGQPSDEQYFGPGTRLTVT.

The V gene is TRBV4-2, the J gene TRBJ2-3, with D possibly being TRBD2 (5 bases). V lost 4 bases and J 0 bases, leaving 14 bases between the germline ends. CDR3 length: 16 residues. Germline values: CDR1 LGHNA, CDR2 YNFKEQ. DNA for the CDR3: TGTGCCAGCAGCCGACAAACTAGGACTAGCACAGATACGCAGTATTTT. This encodes CASSRQTRTSTDTQYF.

The chain joins TRBV30 to TRBJ1-4, with a possible D match to TRBD1 (5 bases). The V end was cut by 0 bases, the J end by 2 bases, with 7 bases between. In germline, CDR1 is GTSNPN, CDR2 SVGIG (reference sequence). The CDR3 sequence is 14 residues long. The CDR3 region is CAWSVAGTNEKLFF. Written as DNA, the CDR3 is TGTGCCTGGAGTGTAGCAGGGACTAATGAAAAACTGTTTTTT.

V gene TRBV4-1 combines with J gene TRBJ2-7; 7 positions match TRBD1. V lost 1 base to trimming and J lost 2 bases; unmatched junction nucleotides: 8. This CDR3 has 16 residues. Germline V gene sequence: CDR1 MGHRA, CDR2 YSYEKL. CDR3 protein: CASSQVGDRKPYEQYF. CDR3 DNA sequence: TGCGCCAGCAGCCAAGTAGGGGACAGAAAACCCTACGAGCAGTACTTC.

The rearrangement joins TRBV15 to TRBJ2-1, with a tentative D call TRBD1 (5 bases). Germline assignment: CDR1 LNHNV and CDR2 YYDKDF (reference sequence). This CDR3 comprises 14 residues. Deletions cut 0 bases from V and 8 bases from J, with 11 bases between. CDR3 DNA: TGTGCCACCAGCAGAGATCCTGGGGCGTATGAGCAGTTCTTC. This codes for CATSRDPGAYEQFF.

V usage is TRBV18 and J usage is TRBJ2-3; tentatively, D is TRBD2 (5 bases). The ends were cut back, 3 bases at V and 2 bases at J, with 9 bases in the middle. This CDR3 contains 14 residues. In germline, CDR1 is KGHSH, CDR2 LQKENI. In DNA form, the CDR3 reads TGTGCCAGCTCACCGGCGGGCCACACAGATACGCAGTATTTT. Translating it yields CASSPAGHTDTQYF. Full variable domain (remainder filled in from reference TRBV18 and TRBJ2-3): NAGVMQNPRHLVRRRGQEARLRCSPMKGHSHVYWYRQLPEEGLKFMVYLQKENIIDESGMPKERFSAEFPKEGPSILRIQQVVRGDSAAYFCASSPAGHTDTQYFGPGTRLTVL.

J is TRBJ2-3 and V is TRBV7-9; D is uncertain. The length of the CDR3 is 15 residues. Trimming shortened V by 7 bases and J by 0 bases, and 14 bases separated the two germline ends. In germline, CDR1 is SEHNR, CDR2 FQNEAQ (reference sequence). CDR3 sequence reads: CASTLGRSSTDTQYF. CDR3 DNA sequence: TGTGCCAGCACCCTCGGTCGGTCTAGCACAGATACGCAGTATTTT.

This clone was detected a few times. V is TRBV10-3 and J is TRBJ1-4; D gene unclear. The germline CDR1 and CDR2 sequences are ENHRY and SYGVKD. V lost 4 bases, J lost 7 bases, and 16 bases lay in between. The CDR3 is 15 residues long. The CDR3 nucleotides read TGTGCCATCAGTGCATCGACGGAGCAGAGTGAAAAACTGTTTTTT. Encoded protein: CAISASTEQSEKLFF.

This clone was counted a few times. V usage is TRBV7-2 and J usage is TRBJ2-2; possible D gene TRBD2, 5 bases. Trimming left V 1 base short and J 6 bases short, with 12 bases between. Germline V gene sequence: CDR1 SGHTA, CDR2 FQGNSA. The CDR3 is 15 amino acids. The CDR3 DNA reads as TGTGCCAGCAGCTTAGTTTTGGGAGCGCCCGGGGAGCTGTTTTTT. It yields the protein CASSLVLGAPGELFF.

This chain connects TRBV6-5 to TRBJ1-2; TRBD1 might be the D (6 bases). CDR3 length equals 13 residues. Per germline, CDR1 MNHEY and CDR2 SVGAGI. Trimming removed 6 bases at V and 4 bases at J, with 12 bases between. The chain's CDR3 is CASSWTASYGYTF. The CDR3 bases are TGTGCCAGCAGCTGGACAGCTTCCTATGGCTACACCTTC.

This clone was found a few times. The rearrangement links TRBV5-8 to TRBJ1-5, with 8 bases fitting TRBD1. V shed 3 bases, J shed 9 bases, and the junction held 2 bases outside the gene matches. Germline assignment: CDR1 SGHTS and CDR2 YDEGEE. This CDR3 is built from 12 residues. CDR3 bases: TGTGCCAGCAGCTCCACAGGGGGGCCCCAGCATTTT. It codes for CASSSTGGPQHF.

Comment on this clone: Other DNA sequences in the same sample also yield this CDR3. The rearrangement uses TRBV19 and TRBJ2-7; no definite D call. V was trimmed by 3 bases and J by 3 bases, leaving 9 bases between them. The germline CDR1 and CDR2 sequences are LNHDA and SQIVND (reference sequence). CDR3 length: 13 residues. The CDR3 loop is CASSMGRDYEQYF. CDR3 in DNA: TGTGCCAGTAGTATGGGCAGAGACTACGAGCAGTACTTC.

In its sample, this clone was seen a few times. The V and J genes are TRBV9 and TRBJ2-3; a possible D gene is TRBD2 (6 bases). CDR1 SGDLS and CDR2 YYNGEE come from the germline V gene. Trimming removed 4 bases at V and 3 bases at J, with 12 bases between. The CDR3 runs to 14 residues. The CDR3 here is CASSPGLGTDTQYF. Written as DNA, the CDR3 is TGTGCCAGCAGCCCGGGACTGGGGACAGATACGCAGTATTTT.

This chain uses TRBV7-9 with TRBJ2-7; 7 bases are shared with TRBD1. This CDR3 has 14 residues. The trim removed 6 bases at V and 3 bases at J, leaving 8 bases unmatched. From germline, CDR1 is SEHNR and CDR2 FQNEAQ (reference sequence). CDR3 loop: CASSLVGQRYEQYF. In nucleotides, the CDR3 is TGTGCCAGCAGTCTAGTGGGACAGCGCTACGAGCAGTACTTC.

V usage is TRBV19 and J usage is TRBJ2-3, with a tentative D call TRBD2 (6 bases). The V end lost 10 bases, the J end lost 2 bases, and 19 bases lay between the germline ends. The CDR3 sequence is 15 residues long. The germline V gene encodes CDR1 LNHDA and CDR2 SQIVND (reference sequence). The CDR3 reads CATLWRAGLTDTQYF. CDR3 nucleotide sequence: TGTGCCACCCTTTGGCGCGCGGGGCTCACAGATACGCAGTATTTT.

This clone was counted a few times. The genes are TRBV11-2 and TRBJ2-2; no firm D call. CDR3 length equals 13 residues. Germline CDR1 SGHAT, CDR2 FQNNGV. V lost 2 bases and J 6 bases, leaving 7 bases between the germline ends. This chain's CDR3 is CASSLSESGELFF. CDR3 coding DNA: TGTGCCAGCAGCTTATCCGAGTCCGGGGAGCTGTTTTTT.